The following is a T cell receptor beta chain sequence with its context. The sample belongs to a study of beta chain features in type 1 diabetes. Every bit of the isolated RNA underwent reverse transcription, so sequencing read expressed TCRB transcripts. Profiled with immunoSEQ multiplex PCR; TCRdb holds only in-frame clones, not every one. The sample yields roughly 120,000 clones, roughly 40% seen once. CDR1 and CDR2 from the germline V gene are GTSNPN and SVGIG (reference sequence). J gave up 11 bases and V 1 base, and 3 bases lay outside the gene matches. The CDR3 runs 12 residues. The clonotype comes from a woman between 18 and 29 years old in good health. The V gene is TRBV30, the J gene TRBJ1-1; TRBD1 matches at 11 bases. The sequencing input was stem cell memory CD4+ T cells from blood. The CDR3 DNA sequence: TGTGCCTGGAGTGGGACAGGGGGCTGGGCTTTCTTT. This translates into CAWSGTGGWAFF.